This entry is about one T cell receptor (beta chain). The sample is drawn from a study of Ad26.COV2.S vaccination and SARS-CoV-2 variants. Treatment: some 20 received Ad26.COV2.S at low or high dose, single or two shots; several received placebo; per-sample allocation not given. Samples analyzed were those drawn on day 63 after the first vaccine or placebo injection. Germline CDR1 is PRHDT and CDR2 is FYEKMQ (reference sequence). The CDR3 spans 13 residues. V was clipped by 4 bases and J by 4 bases, with 10 bases between them. TCRdb's copy holds only in-frame clones and misses some; the assay was immunoSEQ multiplex PCR. This repertoire shows about 350,000 clones, 88% found once; its top ten account for around 6.4%.

The material was peripheral blood, obtained in a trial of Ad26.COV2.S vaccine versus placebo. The clonotype originates from a person aged 18 to 65 who received the Ad26.COV2.S COVID-19 vaccine or a placebo. The chain combines TRBV13 with TRBJ1-1; tentatively, D is TRBD1 (6 bases). The CDR3 DNA reads TGTGCCAGCAGCTCACAGGGAATCACTGAAGCTTTCTTT. Translation: CASSSQGITEAFF. Full variable domain (outside the CDR3, taken from reference TRBV13 and TRBJ1-1): AAGVIQSPRHLIKEKRETATLKCYPIPRHDTVYWYQQGPGQDPQFLISFYEKMQSDKGSIPDRFSAQQFSDYHSELNMSSLELGDSALYFCASSSQGITEAFFGQGTRLTVV.